Listed below are T cell receptor beta chains from one sample, sequenced in a study of T cells after yellow fever vaccination. MiXCR, run by TCRdb on the 5' RACE reads, gives a single entry per CDR3 protein. The sample shows almost 600,000 distinct CDR3 sequences, approximately 15% of them seen only once. The sample was PBMCs, taken on the day of the yellow fever booster vaccination. Receptor source: a man younger than 45 who received the YFV17D yellow fever vaccine. Both conserved end residues are part of each CDR3. The order of the fields is D gene, J gene, clone size, V gene, CDR3 protein, CDR3 DNA. A D gene is named only where the DNA matches it firmly. Clone sizes are given selectively: once, few, many, or a class where the clone is expanded.

>TRBD2|TRBJ2-2|few|TRBV4-3
CASSQDLASGRRTGELFF
TGCGCCAGCAGCCAAGATCTGGCTAGCGGGAGGAGGACCGGGGAGCTGTTTTTT
>TRBD1|TRBJ2-2|few|TRBV7-6
CASSSRDRGIQTGELFF
TGTGCCAGCAGCTCCCGGGACAGGGGGATACAAACCGGGGAGCTGTTTTTT
>.|TRBJ1-3|.|TRBV5-1
CASSLDQTGNTIYF
TGCGCCAGCAGCTTGGACCAAACTGGAAACACCATATATTTT
>.|TRBJ2-5|.|TRBV24-1
CATAGWPYQETQYF
TGTGCCACGGCGGGGTGGCCGTACCAAGAGACCCAGTACTTC
>TRBD1|TRBJ2-5|.|TRBV7-3
CASSASPGQETQYF
TGTGCCAGCAGCGCCTCACCGGGACAGGAGACCCAGTACTTC
>.|TRBJ2-1|once|TRBV7-2
CASSSSLSSYNEQFF
TGTGCCAGCAGCTCTAGCCTCAGCTCCTACAATGAGCAGTTCTTC
>.|TRBJ2-1|few|TRBV7-2
CASSLVGTTDNEQFF
TGTGCCAGCAGCTTAGTTGGGACGACTGACAATGAGCAGTTCTTC
>.|TRBJ2-3|few|TRBV28
CASSLPGGRTDTQYF
TGTGCCAGCAGTTTACCCGGGGGTCGAACAGATACGCAGTATTTT
>TRBD2|TRBJ2-3|few|TRBV11-2
CASSRPGLAGIMVTDTQYF
TGTGCCAGCAGCCGGCCGGGACTAGCGGGGATAATGGTCACAGATACGCAGTATTTT
>TRBD1|TRBJ2-3|few|TRBV7-2
CASSINRGPTDTQYF
TGTGCCAGCAGCATCAACAGGGGGCCCACAGATACGCAGTATTTT
>.|TRBJ2-5|.|TRBV5-1
CASSLNGETQYF
TGCGCCAGCAGCTTGAACGGAGAGACCCAGTACTTC
>.|TRBJ2-5|few|TRBV20-1
CSARPPSGDQETQYF
TGCAGTGCTAGACCCCCGTCGGGGGATCAAGAGACCCAGTACTTC
>.|TRBJ2-7|.|TRBV7-9
CASTTSGGQTGGYEQYF
TGTGCCAGCACCACGTCCGGGGGCCAAACGGGAGGTTACGAGCAGTACTTC
>TRBD2|TRBJ2-5|.|TRBV7-3
CASSFTSGSVETQYF
TGTGCCAGCAGCTTCACTAGCGGGAGTGTAGAGACCCAGTACTTC